This T cell receptor (beta chain) is drawn from a study of cytomegalovirus exposure and HLA in healthy donors. Background on the study: From HLA-typed donors, an early data release held about 85 million unique TCRs.

The PCR employed 60 Vbeta primers together with 13 Jbeta primers. Here immunoSEQ multiplex PCR was the method, and the copy in TCRdb shows in-frame clones only, minus some. The sample yields 150,000 or so clones, roughly 74% seen once. Germline values: CDR1 SEHNR, CDR2 FQNEAQ (reference sequence). This CDR3 contains 16 residues. Germline trimming cut 8 bases from V and 2 bases from J; bases unmatched to any gene: 10. The sequence was collected from a man aged 18 to 30 in good health and CMV-seronegative. This rearrangement joins TRBV7-9 to TRBJ2-2; 8 positions match TRBD1. The sample comprised PBMCs. DNA of the CDR3: TGTGCCAGCGGGGACGGACAGGGTCAAAACACCGGGGAGCTGTTTTTT. Translated, it gives CASGDGQGQNTGELFF.